The 5 T cell receptor beta chains below come from one sample, sequenced in a study of technical replicates of blood from a few donors. Assay used: immunoSEQ multiplex PCR; TCRdb lists only in-frame clones, some missing. The sample consists of about 95,000 clones, roughly 96% of them appearing once. The material sequenced was T cells isolated from PBMCs. The receptors here all came from a human donor in good health.

The J gene is TRBJ2-6, the V gene TRBV6-6; maybe TRBD2 (6 bases). Trimming cost V 9 bases and J 1 base, with 13 bases left between them. Per the germline V gene, CDR1 is MNHNY and CDR2 is SVGAGI (reference sequence). This CDR3 comprises 15 residues. The CDR3 here is CASRLVPSGANVLTF. The CDR3 bases are TGTGCCAGTCGACTAGTTCCTTCTGGGGCCAACGTCCTGACTTTC.

This clone is a singleton in its sample. The CDR3 is CASSSLDSTDTQYF. The CDR3 nucleotides read TGTGCCAGTAGTAGCCTAGACAGCACAGATACGCAGTATTTT. The V and J genes are TRBV19 and TRBJ2-3; no definite D call. With 4 bases removed from V and 0 bases from J, the gap between germline ends came to 8 bases. The CDR3 runs to 14 residues. Germline-derived CDR1 and CDR2 are LNHDA and SQIVND (reference sequence).

The chain links TRBV28 to TRBJ1-4; 11 positions agree with TRBD1. CDR1 and CDR2 from the germline V gene are MDHEN and SYDVKM. The CDR3 totals 14 residues. The junction had 3 bases not matched to a gene; V was cut back by 5 bases and J by 7 bases. The CDR3 coding sequence is TGTGCCAGCAGTGGGGACAGGGGGAGTGAAAAACTGTTTTTT. It is translated as CASSGDRGSEKLFF. The full variable domain, completed using reference TRBV28 and TRBJ1-4, is DVKVTQSSRYLVKRTGEKVFLECVQDMDHENMFWYRQDPGLGLRLIYFSYDVKMKEKGDIPEGYSVSREKKERFSLILESASTNQTSMYLCASSGDRGSEKLFFGSGTQLSVL.

The rearrangement links TRBV19 to TRBJ1-1; tentative D call: TRBD1 (6 bases). Trimming pared 7 bases from V and 8 bases from J, leaving 29 bases between. Germline V gene data show CDR1 as LNHDA and CDR2 as SQIVND (reference sequence). The CDR3 extends over 17 amino acids. The CDR3 reads CASTSNRRAGGQVEAFF. CDR3 DNA sequence: TGTGCCAGTACCTCAAACAGGAGGGCGGGGGGGCAGGTAGAAGCTTTCTTT. Variable domain in full (rest from reference TRBV19 and TRBJ1-1): DGGITQSPKYLFRKEGQNVTLSCEQNLNHDAMYWYRQDPGQGLRLIYYSQIVNDFQKGDIAEGYSVSREKKESFPLTVTSAQKNPTAFYLCASTSNRRAGGQVEAFFGQGTRLTVV.

The sample holds one count of this clone. Other DNA sequences in this specimen translate into the identical CDR3. The chain joins TRBV6-5 to TRBJ1-1; TRBD1 matches 7 bases. CDR1 is MNHEY, CDR2 SVGAGI, per germline. This CDR3 is built from 13 residues. V lost 6 bases and J lost 1; bases outside the gene matches: 2. In DNA form, the CDR3 reads TGTGCCAGCAGCCGGACAGGGAACACTGAAGCTTTCTTT. Amino acid sequence: CASSRTGNTEAFF.